Sequencing of this T cell receptor beta chain was carried out in a study of CD8 T cells in ankylosing spondylitis. Overall study findings and caveats: What seemed typical of ankylosing spondylitis blood was a TCR beta motif built from several highly homologous variants. Significantly higher representation of disease-linked clones was reported for matched ankylosing spondylitis synovial fluid.

Germline V gene lookup returns CDR1 ENHRY and CDR2 SYGVKD. V was shortened by 2 bases and J by 5 bases, with 12 bases between the two germline ends. The CDR3 runs to 14 residues. This clonotype was found a few times. Its antigen is still unknown. TCRdb fed the 5' RACE reads into MiXCR, producing one record per CDR3 protein. The sample consists of about 540,000 distinct CDR3 sequences, roughly 13% of them appearing once. The genes are TRBV10-3 and TRBJ2-5; D uncertain. The sample comprised blood, either unsorted or a sorted T cell fraction (not recorded which). The source of this sequence is a male donor with ankylosing spondylitis. The CDR3 DNA reads TGTGCCATCAGTGAGACGAGAGTAGGCGAGACCCAGTACTTC. As protein: CAISETRVGETQYF.